This TCR beta chain came from a study of radiotherapy plus CTLA-4 blockade in lung cancer. The study, taken as a whole, reports: Reports identified early blood T cell clone dynamics, with interferon-beta, as the best response predictor. Once radiotherapy plus ipilimumab had been given, TCR clones derived from tumor expanded in blood.

People whose metastatic non-small-cell lung cancer was chemo-refractory got focal radiation along with CTLA-4 blockade by ipilimumab. The assay was immunoSEQ multiplex PCR, and TCRdb's table has in-frame clones only and misses some. The sample contains about 30,000 clones, 70% to 85% of which appear only once. About this clone: What it binds is not known.

The specimen was peripheral blood, collected from a patient treated with radiotherapy plus ipilimumab. The receptor was isolated from a human donor with non-small cell lung cancer who had stable disease on radiotherapy plus ipilimumab.

The CDR3 bases are TGTGCCAGTAGCCCTAGGCCGAATAGCAATCAGCCCCAGCATTTT. Its protein product is CASSPRPNSNQPQHF. The rearrangement links TRBV19 to TRBJ1-5; no clear D. The CDR3 loop spans 15 amino acids. CDR1 and CDR2 (germline): LNHDA, SQIVND (reference sequence). V was clipped by 6 bases and J by 0 bases, with 12 bases between them.